This T cell receptor (beta chain) was identified in a study of beta chain features in type 1 diabetes. Study-wide points: Patients' naive, central memory and regulatory TCRB repertoires appeared more alike than those of healthy donors.

The whole isolated RNA underwent reverse transcription, so sequencing captured expressed TCRB transcripts. The table came from immunoSEQ multiplex PCR; TCRdb's copy has only in-frame clones and leaves some out. The table includes hundreds of thousands of clones, about 63% detected once. Concerning this clone itself: No antigen is known for it.

The CDR3 length is 16 residues. Germline CDR1 and CDR2: SGHVS and FNYEAQ. Trimming took 5 bases from V and 2 from J; bases not matched to a gene: 9. The rearrangement joins TRBV7-6 to TRBJ2-3; 8 nucleotides align to TRBD2. Sequencing was done on a sample of naive CD4+ T cells from blood. This clonotype originated in a young man in good health. CDR3 protein: CASSPRKRGHTDTQYF. The CDR3 DNA reads as TGTGCCAGCAGCCCGAGAAAGCGGGGGCACACAGATACGCAGTATTTT.